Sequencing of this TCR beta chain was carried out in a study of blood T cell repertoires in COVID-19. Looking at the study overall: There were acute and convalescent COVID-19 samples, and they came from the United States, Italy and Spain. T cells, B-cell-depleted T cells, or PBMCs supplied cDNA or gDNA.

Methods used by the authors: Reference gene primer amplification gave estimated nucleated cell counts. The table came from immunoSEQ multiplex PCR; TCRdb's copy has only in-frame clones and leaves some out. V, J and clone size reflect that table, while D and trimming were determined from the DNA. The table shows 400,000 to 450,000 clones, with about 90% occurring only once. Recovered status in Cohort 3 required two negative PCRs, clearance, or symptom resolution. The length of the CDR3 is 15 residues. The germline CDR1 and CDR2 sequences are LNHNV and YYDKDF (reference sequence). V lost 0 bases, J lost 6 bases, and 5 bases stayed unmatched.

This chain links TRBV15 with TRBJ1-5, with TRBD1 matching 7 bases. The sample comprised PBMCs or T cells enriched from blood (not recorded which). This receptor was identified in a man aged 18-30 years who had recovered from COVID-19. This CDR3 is CATSRDLTGSQPQHF. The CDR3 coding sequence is TGTGCCACCAGCAGAGATCTGACAGGGAGTCAGCCCCAGCATTTT.